The rows below give T cell receptor beta chains drawn from one sample of a study of blood T cell repertoires in COVID-19. Sequencing used immunoSEQ multiplex PCR; TCRdb keeps in-frame clones, though not all of them. The sample yields 180,000 or so clones, 87% seen once. The source material was peripheral blood. Receptors were obtained from a woman between 45 and 60 years old with acute or convalescent COVID-19. Both conserved end residues are part of each CDR3. A D gene is named only where the DNA matches it firmly. Clone size is given for some rows only: seen once, a few or many times, or a class if the clone is expanded.

CDR3aa: CSVAGWETYNEQFF
CDR3nt: TGCAGCGTGGCGGGCTGGGAGACATACAATGAGCAGTTCTTC
v_gene: TRBV29-1
abundance: few
j_gene: TRBJ2-1
d_gene: .

CDR3aa: CASSSGGAQETQYF
CDR3nt: TGTGCCAGCAGTAGCGGGGGGGCCCAAGAGACCCAGTACTTC
v_gene: TRBV6-5
abundance: .
j_gene: TRBJ2-5
d_gene: TRBD2

CDR3aa: CASSAHLSGRETDTQYF
CDR3nt: TGTGCCAGCAGTGCCCATTTAAGCGGGAGGGAGACAGATACGCAGTATTTT
v_gene: TRBV27
abundance: .
j_gene: TRBJ2-3
d_gene: TRBD2

CDR3aa: CASSPGGAELFF
CDR3nt: TGTGCCAGCTCACCAGGGGGCGCGGAGCTGTTTTTT
v_gene: TRBV18
abundance: .
j_gene: TRBJ2-2
d_gene: .

CDR3aa: CASSEGKDRVGTGELFF
CDR3nt: TGTGCCAGCAGTGAAGGCAAGGACAGGGTGGGCACCGGGGAGCTGTTTTTT
v_gene: TRBV25-1
abundance: once
j_gene: TRBJ2-2
d_gene: TRBD1

CDR3aa: CASSISLAGIEQYF
CDR3nt: TGTGCCAGTAGTATTAGTCTAGCGGGCATCGAGCAGTACTTC
v_gene: TRBV19
abundance: once
j_gene: TRBJ2-7
d_gene: TRBD2

CDR3aa: CASSYSRTDTNEKLFF
CDR3nt: TGTGCCAGCAGTTACTCGAGGACAGACACTAATGAAAAACTGTTTTTT
v_gene: TRBV6-5
abundance: .
j_gene: TRBJ1-4
d_gene: .

CDR3aa: CASSQVWLAATDTQYF
CDR3nt: TGCGCCAGCAGCCAAGTTTGGCTAGCGGCGACAGATACGCAGTATTTT
v_gene: TRBV4-1
abundance: .
j_gene: TRBJ2-3
d_gene: TRBD2

CDR3aa: CASSQRQGITHTEAFF
CDR3nt: TGTGCCAGCAGCCAAAGACAGGGAATAACGCACACTGAAGCTTTCTTT
v_gene: TRBV3-1/TRBV3-2
abundance: once
j_gene: TRBJ1-1
d_gene: TRBD1

CDR3aa: CASSSPGFYYGYTF
CDR3nt: TGTGCCAGCAGCAGCCCAGGGTTTTACTATGGCTACACCTTC
v_gene: TRBV5-4
abundance: .
j_gene: TRBJ1-2
d_gene: .